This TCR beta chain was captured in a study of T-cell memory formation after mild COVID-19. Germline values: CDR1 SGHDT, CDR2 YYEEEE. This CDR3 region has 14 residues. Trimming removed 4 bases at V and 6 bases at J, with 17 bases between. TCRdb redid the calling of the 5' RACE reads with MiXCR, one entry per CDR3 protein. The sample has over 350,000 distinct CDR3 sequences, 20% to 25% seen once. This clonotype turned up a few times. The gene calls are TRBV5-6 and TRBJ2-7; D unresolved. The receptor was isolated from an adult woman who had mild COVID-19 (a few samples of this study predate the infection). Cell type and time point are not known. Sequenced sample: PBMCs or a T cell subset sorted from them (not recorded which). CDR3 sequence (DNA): TGTGCCAGCAGCCCTTTAGTGGCTATCGGCGAGCAGTACTTC. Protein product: CASSPLVAIGEQYF. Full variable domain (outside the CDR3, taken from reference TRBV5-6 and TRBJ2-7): DAGVTQSPTHLIKTRGQQVTLRCSPKSGHDTVSWYQQALGQGPQFIFQYYEEEERQRGNFPDRFSGHQFPNYSSELNVNALLLGDSALYLCASSPLVAIGEQYFGPGTRLTVT.